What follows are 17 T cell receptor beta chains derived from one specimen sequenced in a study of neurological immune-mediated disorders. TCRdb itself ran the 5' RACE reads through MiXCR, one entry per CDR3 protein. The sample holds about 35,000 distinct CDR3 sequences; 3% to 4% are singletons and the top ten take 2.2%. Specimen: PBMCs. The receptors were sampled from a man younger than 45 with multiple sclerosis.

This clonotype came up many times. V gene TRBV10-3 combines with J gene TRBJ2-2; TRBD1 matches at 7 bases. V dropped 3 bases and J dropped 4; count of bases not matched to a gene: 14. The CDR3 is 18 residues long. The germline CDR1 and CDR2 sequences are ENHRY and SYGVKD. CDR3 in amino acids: CAISDLGQSLSSTGELFF. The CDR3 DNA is TGTGCCATCAGTGACTTGGGACAGAGCCTCTCTTCCACCGGGGAGCTGTTTTTT.

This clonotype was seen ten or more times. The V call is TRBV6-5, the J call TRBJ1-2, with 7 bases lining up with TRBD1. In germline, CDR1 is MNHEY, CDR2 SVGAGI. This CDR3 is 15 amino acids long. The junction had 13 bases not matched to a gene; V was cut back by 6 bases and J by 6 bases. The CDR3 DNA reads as TGTGCCAGCAGGGCCGGACAGGAACGGACGAATGGCTACACCTTC. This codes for CASRAGQERTNGYTF.

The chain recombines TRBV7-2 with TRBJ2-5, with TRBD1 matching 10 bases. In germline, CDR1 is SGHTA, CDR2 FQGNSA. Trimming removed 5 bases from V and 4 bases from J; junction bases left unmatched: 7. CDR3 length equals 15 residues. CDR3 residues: CASSAWDRGRETQYF. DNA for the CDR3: TGTGCCAGCAGCGCCTGGGACAGGGGAAGAGAGACCCAGTACTTC.

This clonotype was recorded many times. The CDR3, as DNA: TGTGCCAGCAGCCAGGGACAGGGAACCTACGAGCAGTACTTC. As protein: CASSQGQGTYEQYF. This chain links TRBV4-2 with TRBJ2-7, with 9 bases that match TRBD1. Germline CDR1 LGHNA, CDR2 YNFKEQ. The CDR3 runs to 14 residues. V trimming: 3 bases; J trimming: 2 bases; junction bases outside the gene matches: 2.

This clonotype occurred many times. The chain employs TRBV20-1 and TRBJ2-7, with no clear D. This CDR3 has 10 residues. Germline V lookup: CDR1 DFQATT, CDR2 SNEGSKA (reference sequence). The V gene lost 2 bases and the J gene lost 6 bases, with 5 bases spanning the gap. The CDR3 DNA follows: TGCAGTGCTAGAAGAGGCGAGCAGTACTTC. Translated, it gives CSARRGEQYF.

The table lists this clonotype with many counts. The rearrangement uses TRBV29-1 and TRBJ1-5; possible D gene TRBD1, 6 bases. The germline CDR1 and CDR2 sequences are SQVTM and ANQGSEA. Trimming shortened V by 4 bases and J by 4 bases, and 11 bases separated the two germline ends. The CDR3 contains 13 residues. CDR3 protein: CSVGVGTNQPQHF. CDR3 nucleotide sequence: TGCAGCGTTGGGGTCGGGACAAATCAGCCCCAGCATTTT.

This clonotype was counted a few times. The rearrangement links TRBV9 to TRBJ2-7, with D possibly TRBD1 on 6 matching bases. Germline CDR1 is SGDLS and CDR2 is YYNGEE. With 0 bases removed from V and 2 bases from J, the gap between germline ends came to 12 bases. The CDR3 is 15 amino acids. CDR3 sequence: CASSVGGTSTYEQYF. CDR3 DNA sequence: TGTGCCAGCAGCGTAGGAGGGACAAGTACCTACGAGCAGTACTTC.

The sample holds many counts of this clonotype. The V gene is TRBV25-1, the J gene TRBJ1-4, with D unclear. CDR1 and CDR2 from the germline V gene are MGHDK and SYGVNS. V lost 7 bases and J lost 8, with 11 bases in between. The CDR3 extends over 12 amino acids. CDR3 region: CASTRGEEKLFF. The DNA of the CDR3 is TGTGCCAGCACCCGTGGGGAGGAAAAACTGTTTTTT.

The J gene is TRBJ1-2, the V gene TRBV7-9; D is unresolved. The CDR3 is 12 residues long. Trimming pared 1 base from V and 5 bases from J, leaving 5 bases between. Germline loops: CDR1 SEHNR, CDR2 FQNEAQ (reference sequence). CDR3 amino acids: CASSLDGYGYTF. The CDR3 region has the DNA TGTGCCAGCAGCTTAGACGGTTATGGCTACACCTTC.

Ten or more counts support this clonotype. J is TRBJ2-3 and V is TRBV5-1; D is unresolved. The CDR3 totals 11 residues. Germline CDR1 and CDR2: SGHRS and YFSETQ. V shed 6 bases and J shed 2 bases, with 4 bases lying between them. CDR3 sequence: CASTLTDTQYF. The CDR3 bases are TGCGCCAGCACCCTCACAGATACGCAGTATTTT.

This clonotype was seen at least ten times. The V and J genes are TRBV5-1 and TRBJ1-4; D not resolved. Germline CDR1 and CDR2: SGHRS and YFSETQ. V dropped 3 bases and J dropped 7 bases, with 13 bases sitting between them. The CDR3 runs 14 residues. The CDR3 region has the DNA TGCGCCAGCAGCTCTGAGCCCAAGAGTGAAAAACTGTTTTTT. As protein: CASSSEPKSEKLFF.

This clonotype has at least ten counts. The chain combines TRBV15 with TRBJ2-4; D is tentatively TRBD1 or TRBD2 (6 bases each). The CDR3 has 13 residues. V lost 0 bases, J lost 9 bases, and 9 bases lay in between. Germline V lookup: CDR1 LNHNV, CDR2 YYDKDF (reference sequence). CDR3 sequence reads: CATSREEGGIQYF. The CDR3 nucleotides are TGTGCCACCAGCAGAGAGGAGGGGGGCATTCAGTACTTC.

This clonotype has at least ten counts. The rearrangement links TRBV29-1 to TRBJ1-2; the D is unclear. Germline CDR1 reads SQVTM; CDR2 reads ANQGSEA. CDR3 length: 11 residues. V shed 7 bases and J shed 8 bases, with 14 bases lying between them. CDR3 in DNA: TGCAGCGCCGTGGTAGGGAGCGGCTACACCTTC. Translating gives CSAVVGSGYTF.

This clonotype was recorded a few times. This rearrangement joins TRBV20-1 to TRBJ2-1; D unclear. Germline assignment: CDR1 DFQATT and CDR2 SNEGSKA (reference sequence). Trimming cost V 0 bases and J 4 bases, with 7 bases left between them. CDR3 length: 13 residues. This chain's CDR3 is CSARDWKYNEQFF. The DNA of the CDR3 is TGCAGTGCTAGAGATTGGAAGTACAATGAGCAGTTCTTC.

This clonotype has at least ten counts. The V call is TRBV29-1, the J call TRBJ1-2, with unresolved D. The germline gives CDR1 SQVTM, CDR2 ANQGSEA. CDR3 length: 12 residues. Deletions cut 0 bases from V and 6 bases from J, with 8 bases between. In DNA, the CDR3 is TGCAGCGTTGAAGAGACTGCTGATGGCTACACCTTC. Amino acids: CSVEETADGYTF.

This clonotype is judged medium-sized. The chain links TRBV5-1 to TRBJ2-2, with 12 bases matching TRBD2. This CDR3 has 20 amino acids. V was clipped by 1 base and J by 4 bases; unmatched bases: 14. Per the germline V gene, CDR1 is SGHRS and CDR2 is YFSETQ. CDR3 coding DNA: TGCGCCAGCAGCTTGTGGTTTGGGACTAGCGGGTCCTCGGGCACCGGGGAGCTGTTTTTT. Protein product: CASSLWFGTSGSSGTGELFF.

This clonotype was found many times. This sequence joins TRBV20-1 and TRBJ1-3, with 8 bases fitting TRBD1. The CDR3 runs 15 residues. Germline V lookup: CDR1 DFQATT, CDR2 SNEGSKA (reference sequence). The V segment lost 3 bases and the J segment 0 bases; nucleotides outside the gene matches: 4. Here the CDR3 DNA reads TGCAGTGCTAGTGACAGGGGCCTCTCTGGAAACACCATATATTTT. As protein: CSASDRGLSGNTIYF.